This is a list of T cell receptor beta chains from one sample in a study of Graves' ophthalmopathy and Graves' hyperthyroidism. MiXCR, applied by TCRdb to the multiplex PCR reads, yields one record per CDR3 protein. The sample has about 500,000 distinct CDR3 sequences, less than 45% seen once; the top ten hold about 4.1%. The sequenced material came from peripheral blood or thyroid tissue (not recorded which). These receptors all come from an adult man with Graves' hyperthyroidism. CDR3s include the opening cysteine and the closing phenylalanine or tryptophan. The D gene is left open where the match is weak. Where a row states a size, it is once, few, many or the class of an expanded clone; other rows omit it.

clone size	D gene	V gene	J gene	CDR3 protein	CDR3 DNA
-	-	TRBV28	TRBJ2-7	CASGWEQYF	TGTGCCAGCGGTTGGGAGCAGTACTTC
few	TRBD1	TRBV19	TRBJ2-7	CASSIGGGGYEQYF	TGTGCCAGTAGTATAGGAGGGGGCGGCTACGAGCAGTACTTC
many	TRBD1	TRBV20-1	TRBJ2-5	CSAPTGAEQTQYF	TGCAGTGCCCCGACAGGGGCCGAGCAGACCCAGTACTTC
many	-	TRBV10-3	TRBJ1-1	CAISETGMNTEAFF	TGTGCCATCAGTGAAACAGGCATGAACACTGAAGCTTTCTTT
many	TRBD2	TRBV5-1	TRBJ2-2	CASSLASGTGELFF	TGCGCCAGCAGCTTGGCTAGCGGGACCGGGGAGCTGTTTTTT
many	-	TRBV29-1	TRBJ1-4	CSVPGYRDGEKLFF	TGCAGCGTTCCCGGTTACAGGGATGGTGAAAAACTGTTTTTT
many	-	TRBV29-1	TRBJ1-1	CSVVIWVSGTEAFF	TGCAGCGTTGTTATATGGGTTTCAGGCACTGAAGCTTTCTTT
many	TRBD1	TRBV12-3/TRBV12-4	TRBJ2-7	CASSHRGQGNYEQYF	TGTGCCAGCTCCCACCGGGGACAGGGGAACTACGAGCAGTACTTC
-	TRBD1	TRBV7-9	TRBJ1-2	CASSLTGGWGYTF	TGTGCCAGCAGTCTAACAGGGGGCTGGGGCTACACCTTC
-	-	TRBV25-1	TRBJ1-3	CASSPEYTNTIYF	TGTGCCAGCAGTCCAGAATATACGAACACCATATATTTT
-	-	TRBV24-1	TRBJ2-3	CATSALVRGGSDTQYF	TGTGCCACCAGTGCCCTTGTTCGAGGTGGGTCAGATACGCAGTATTTT
-	-	TRBV20-1	TRBJ1-5	CSARDLAGRYEHF	TGCAGTGCTAGAGATCTGGCGGGACGATACGAGCATTTT
few	TRBD1	TRBV2	TRBJ1-2	CASSSGQGPSNYGYTF	TGTGCCAGCAGTTCCGGACAGGGACCCTCTAACTATGGCTACACCTTC
-	-	TRBV18	TRBJ2-5	CASSPPERQETQYF	TGTGCCAGCTCACCACCAGAACGGCAAGAGACCCAGTACTTC
many	TRBD1	TRBV9	TRBJ1-2	CASSDDRVLSF	TGTGCCAGCAGCGATGACAGGGTTCTCTCCTTC
many	-	TRBV7-6	TRBJ2-5	CASSLAQGGKTQYF	TGTGCCAGCAGCTTAGCACAGGGTGGGAAGACCCAGTACTTC
few	-	TRBV27	TRBJ1-2	CASSLQGFYGYTF	TGTGCCAGCAGTCTCCAGGGGTTCTATGGCTACACCTTC
-	-	TRBV28	TRBJ1-5	CASSNQGQGNQPQHF	TGTGCCAGCTCGAATCAGGGTCAGGGCAATCAGCCCCAGCATTTT
-	-	TRBV10-3	TRBJ1-1	CAISDGGPTEAFF	TGTGCCATCAGTGACGGGGGGCCTACTGAAGCTTTCTTT
many	-	TRBV5-8	TRBJ1-5	CASSLSGVNQPQHF	TGTGCCAGCAGCTTGAGCGGGGTAAATCAGCCCCAGCATTTT
many	TRBD1	TRBV10-3	TRBJ1-3	CAISESGQKAGNTIYF	TGTGCCATCAGTGAGTCGGGACAGAAAGCTGGAAACACCATATATTTT
many	-	TRBV29-1	TRBJ2-6	CSVEGGDSGANVLTF	TGCAGCGTTGAAGGAGGGGACTCTGGGGCCAACGTCCTGACTTTC
few	-	TRBV9	TRBJ1-3	CASSGVISGNTIYF	TGTGCCAGCAGCGGGGTGATCTCTGGAAACACCATATATTTT
many	TRBD2	TRBV3-1	TRBJ2-7	CASSQTSGPYEQYF	TGTGCCAGCAGCCAAACTAGCGGACCCTACGAGCAGTACTTC
few	-	TRBV9	TRBJ1-1	CASSPREVVLTTEAFF	TGTGCCAGCAGCCCTCGTGAGGTAGTTTTGACCACTGAAGCTTTCTTT
-	-	TRBV4-3	TRBJ2-6	CASSQGAVPSSGANVLTF	TGCGCCAGCAGCCAAGGCGCCGTTCCAAGCTCTGGGGCCAATGTCCTGACTTTC
-	-	TRBV20-1	TRBJ2-1	CSARLSSYNEQFF	TGCAGTGCAAGGCTTAGCTCCTACAATGAGCAGTTCTTC
many	-	TRBV7-2	TRBJ1-1	CASSLGTVNTEAFF	TGTGCCAGCAGCTTAGGGACGGTGAACACTGAAGCTTTCTTT
many	-	TRBV29-1	TRBJ2-2	CSVGWNTGELFF	TGCAGCGTGGGATGGAACACCGGGGAGCTGTTTTTT
-	-	TRBV5-1	TRBJ2-3	CASSPGSGTATTDTQYF	TGCGCCAGCAGCCCTGGGTCGGGGACGGCGACCACAGATACGCAGTATTTT
many	TRBD2	TRBV7-9	TRBJ2-7	CASSLALAGAPSHEQYF	TGTGCCAGCAGCTTAGCGCTAGCGGGAGCCCCATCCCACGAGCAGTACTTC
many	-	TRBV5-8	TRBJ1-2	CASSLTASGSYGYTF	TGTGCCAGCAGCTTGACAGCGTCGGGAAGTTATGGCTACACCTTC
many	-	TRBV10-1	TRBJ1-1	CASSEGRLNTEAFF	TGCGCCAGCAGTGAGGGACGGCTGAACACTGAAGCTTTCTTT
few	-	TRBV7-2	TRBJ1-6	CASSRKPLDSGTVSVSPLHF	TGTGCCAGCAGTCGAAAACCCCTGGACAGTGGCACCGTTAGTGTTTCACCCCTCCACTTT
many	TRBD1	TRBV24-1	TRBJ1-5	CATSDHRGQPQHF	TGTGCCACCAGTGACCACAGGGGGCAGCCCCAGCATTTT
many	-	TRBV7-9	TRBJ1-1	CASSTLPSGIGNTEAFF	TGTGCCAGCAGCACGCTACCCTCAGGTATCGGGAACACTGAAGCTTTCTTT
few	TRBD1	TRBV20-1	TRBJ2-7	CSAPGQGADEQYF	TGCAGTGCCCCGGGACAGGGGGCTGACGAGCAGTACTTC
-	-	TRBV15	TRBJ1-5	CATSSVSSNQPQHF	TGTGCCACCAGCAGCGTATCAAGCAATCAGCCCCAGCATTTT
many	TRBD1	TRBV10-3	TRBJ1-1	CAIKSTGARTEAFF	TGTGCCATCAAGTCTACAGGGGCAAGGACTGAAGCTTTCTTT
many	TRBD1	TRBV20-1	TRBJ1-1	CSATTGANTEAFF	TGCAGTGCAACGACAGGGGCGAACACTGAAGCTTTCTTT
-	-	TRBV20-1	TRBJ1-3	CSAGGFQSGNTIYF	TGCAGTGCTGGGGGATTTCAATCTGGAAACACCATATATTTT
once	-	TRBV12-3/TRBV12-4	TRBJ1-1	CASSVGGGYTEAFF	TGTGCCAGCAGCGTAGGAGGGGGGTACACTGAAGCTTTCTTT
many	TRBD2	TRBV2	TRBJ2-7	CASTGTSGSSYEQYF	TGTGCCAGCACCGGTACTAGCGGGAGCTCCTACGAGCAGTACTTC
-	TRBD1	TRBV6-5	TRBJ2-5	CASRGTGTFETQYF	TGTGCCAGCAGGGGGACAGGGACATTCGAGACCCAGTACTTC
once	-	TRBV18	TRBJ2-7	CASPLAGSSYEQYF	TGTGCCAGCCCACTGGCAGGGAGCTCCTACGAGCAGTACTTC
-	TRBD1	TRBV6-5	TRBJ2-5	CASSFRTGAQETQYF	TGTGCCAGCAGTTTCCGTACAGGGGCCCAAGAGACCCAGTACTTC
many	-	TRBV7-9	TRBJ1-2	CASSLAEDGYTF	TGTGCCAGCAGCTTAGCGGAGGATGGCTACACCTTC
-	TRBD1	TRBV2	TRBJ2-3	CASSERTGGDTQYF	TGTGCCAGCAGTGAAAGGACAGGCGGAGATACGCAGTATTTT
many	TRBD2	TRBV6-6	TRBJ2-7	CASSSKLAYAYEQYF	TGTGCCAGCAGTTCAAAACTAGCGTACGCTTACGAGCAGTACTTC
-	TRBD2	TRBV6-4	TRBJ2-7	CASSKRGGAPYEQYF	TGTGCCAGCAGTAAGCGGGGGGGAGCCCCTTACGAGCAGTACTTC
few	TRBD1	TRBV9	TRBJ1-1	CASSASTGGTEAFF	TGTGCCAGCAGCGCCTCAACAGGGGGCACTGAAGCTTTCTTT
many	-	TRBV7-8	TRBJ1-3	CASKSNSGNTIYF	TGTGCCAGCAAGAGTAACTCTGGGAACACCATATATTTT
-	-	TRBV29-1	TRBJ2-3	CSLAGGLTDTQYF	TGCAGCTTGGCCGGGGGGCTCACAGATACGCAGTATTTT